This T cell receptor (beta chain) came from a study of PD-L1 blockade in urothelial cancer (dated 2017 in TCRdb). About the study as a whole: Every patient began therapy around 2014 and was given atezolizumab 1,200 mg intravenously every 3 weeks. Durable clinical benefit was achieved by nine patients and was not achieved by 20 patients. An exploratory multi-omic analysis was conducted of the somatic, immune and clinical correlates of response to PD-L1 blockade with atezolizumab in urothelial cancer. Blood samples were analyzed at 3 weeks after treatment start (second dose) and at 6 weeks after treatment start. About 90% of the 29 patients were males with bladder-origin urothelial cancer, and about 65% of the roughly 30 reported a prior smoking history. Blood samples gave a median of about 150,000 T cells and approximately 80,000 unique TCRs, with a median clonality of 0.080. An ECOG performance status of 0 or 1 was recorded for the patients, and 0 to 3 prior chemotherapy regimens had been received by the patients. In the same patients who had TCR sequencing, pretreatment tumors also underwent whole exome sequencing and RNA sequencing. Pretreatment tumor samples, along with matched peripheral blood serially collected before and after atezolizumab treatment, were subjected to TCR sequencing. Pretreatment blood TCR-seq was available for twenty-nine patients, at least one posttreatment blood collection was obtained for 24 patients, and tumor TCR-seq was available for 24 patients. Progression-free survival longer than 6 months counted as durable clinical benefit, and TCR features were additionally tested against both progression-free and overall survival.

To estimate absolute template abundance from read counts, synthetic TCR analog templates were spiked into each PCR. The immunoSEQ assay was used to amplify TCRbeta CDR3 regions from genomic DNA with bias-controlled V and J gene primers. Sequencing of rearranged TCRbeta segments was done at approximately 20X coverage. The paper's processing steps were these. Sequencing errors were corrected by clustering, and CDR3s were annotated against IMGT so that V, D and J genes could be assigned. Only productive TCRbeta rearrangements were used in downstream analyses, excluding out-of-frame or stop-codon sequences. Clonality was computed as one minus Shannon entropy normalized by the log of the number of unique productive sequences. Fisher's exact test with Benjamini-Hochberg correction, using a cutoff of adjusted p below 0.01, was how clones that differed between time points or between blood and tumor were identified. TCRdb's version of the immuneACCESS table is confined to in-frame rearrangements and falls short of the full clone set. An unresolved V gene accounts for under half of the shortfall where checked; the remainder is of unknown origin. That table is the source of V, J and clone size, and D and trimming were worked out from the DNA. For this sample there are 17,000 or so clones; roughly 87% appear just once. In total, the top ten clones hold just under 6% of the sample.

General study outcomes and caveats: Because the sample size was small (n ≈ 29) and many of the analyses were exploratory, the results are meant to be hypothesis-generating. Greater expansion of tumor-associated TCR clones in peripheral blood 3 weeks after the start of treatment was observed in patients with durable benefit (n of about 22, p = 0.022). A pretreatment peripheral blood TCR clonality below the median was linked to improved progression-free and overall survival.

The cohort comprised 30 or so patients with locally advanced or metastatic urothelial carcinoma treated at Memorial Sloan Kettering on a trial protocol. Peripheral blood mononuclear cells were collected pretreatment and during treatment, with between 1 and 8 total time points obtained per patient. The Qiagen DNeasy Blood extraction kit was used to purify genomic DNA from total PBMCs and tumor samples. PBMCs were collected pretreatment and during treatment, and were isolated and stored as previously described. A remark on this clone: Its antigen is not yet known. No qualities accompany the bases; no much larger clone lies one base away.

The CDR3 contains 18 residues, cysteine and phenylalanine counted. CDR3 DNA is the only sequence kept; it has 54 bases, read in frame from the first base. This sequence uses TRBV21-1 and TRBJ2-3; the D segment call TRBD2 is taken from the table without a DNA check. TRBV21-1 is recorded as a pseudogene. This TCR was recovered from a man aged 50 to 59 with urothelial cancer. Specimen: PBMCs, collected around atezolizumab (anti-PD-L1) treatment. The nucleotide sequence is given as TGTGCCAGCAGCAAAGCCCCTCCTTCTATTGCTAGCACAGATACGCAGTATTTT. Its translation is CASSKAPPSIASTDTQYF.